These T cell receptor delta chains were read from a single sample in a study of gamma-delta chains in newborns, infants, children. TCRdb reapplied CATT to the reads. This sample carries approximately 5,000 delta-chain clones, 4.5% to 5.5% of them seen once, and the ten largest clones take about 6%. Material for sequencing was blood. These TCRs come from a child who was a newborn, infant or young child, either healthy, febrile or measles-vaccinated (not recorded which). Each CDR3 is given with its conserved first and last residue. A D gene is named only where the DNA matches it firmly. Clone size is shown for a subset of rows, as once, few, many or a class of expanded clone.

d_gene: TRDD3
v_gene: TRDV2
abundance: medium-sized
j_gene: TRDJ3
CDR3nt: TGTGCCTGTGACACCCTACTGGGGGATAGCTCCTGGGACACCCGACAGATGTTTTTC
CDR3aa: CACDTLLGDSSWDTRQMFF

d_gene: TRDD3
v_gene: TRDV2
abundance: .
j_gene: TRDJ2
CDR3nt: TGTGCCTGTGACACCGTGGGGGACACAGTCCGACAGAAAGCTTTGACAGCACAACTCTTCTTT
CDR3aa: CACDTVGDTVRQKALTAQLFF

d_gene: TRDD3
v_gene: TRDV2
abundance: medium-sized
j_gene: TRDJ1
CDR3nt: TGTGCCTGTGACACCACGTTTGGGATCCGCGGGACTGGGGGTCCAAAGTACACCGATAAACTCATCTTT
CDR3aa: CACDTTFGIRGTGGPKYTDKLIF

d_gene: TRDD3
v_gene: TRDV2
abundance: few
j_gene: TRDJ1
CDR3nt: TGTGCCTGTGACGCTGTGGGGATACGCAGTAATACCTACACCGATAAACTCATCTTT
CDR3aa: CACDAVGIRSNTYTDKLIF

d_gene: .
v_gene: TRDV2
abundance: few
j_gene: TRDJ3
CDR3nt: TGTGCCTGTGACACGGGGTCAACTCGCTCCTGGGACACCCGACAGATGTTTTTC
CDR3aa: CACDTGSTRSWDTRQMFF

d_gene: TRDD3
v_gene: TRDV2
abundance: .
j_gene: TRDJ1
CDR3nt: TGTGCCTGTGATTTGATACGTACTGGGGGGCCGTTGTACACCGATAAACTCATCTTT
CDR3aa: CACDLIRTGGPLYTDKLIF

d_gene: TRDD3
v_gene: TRDV2
abundance: .
j_gene: TRDJ1
CDR3nt: TGTGCCTGTGACACCGTGGGGGATAATTGGTCCGATAAACTCATCTTT
CDR3aa: CACDTVGDNWSDKLIF

d_gene: TRDD3
v_gene: TRDV2
abundance: large
j_gene: TRDJ1
CDR3nt: TGTGCCTGTGACCTCTGGGGGATGACCGAGACCGATAAACTCATCTTT
CDR3aa: CACDLWGMTETDKLIF

d_gene: TRDD3
v_gene: TRDV2
abundance: medium-sized
j_gene: TRDJ1
CDR3nt: TGTGCCTGTGACCCCCTGTCGTTGGGGGACCCCTCAACGCCGGACACCGATAAACTCATCTTT
CDR3aa: CACDPLSLGDPSTPDTDKLIF

d_gene: TRDD3
v_gene: TRDV2
abundance: medium-sized
j_gene: TRDJ1
CDR3nt: TGTGCCTGTACCTCATTACTGGGGGATACCGATAAACTCATCTTT
CDR3aa: CACTSLLGDTDKLIF

d_gene: TRDD3
v_gene: TRDV2
abundance: .
j_gene: TRDJ3
CDR3nt: TGTGCCTGTGACAGTACTGGGGGATACTATTCCTCCTGGGACACCCGACAGATGTTTTTC
CDR3aa: CACDSTGGYYSSWDTRQMFF

d_gene: TRDD3
v_gene: TRDV2
abundance: medium-sized
j_gene: TRDJ2
CDR3nt: TGTGCCTGTGACACACTGGGGGATACCCTTGAGGCAGCACAACTCTTCTTT
CDR3aa: CACDTLGDTLEAAQLFF

d_gene: .
v_gene: TRDV2
abundance: few
j_gene: TRDJ1
CDR3nt: TGTGCCTGTGACACCGTCGTGCGGCGGGGATGGACCGGTAAACTCATCTTT
CDR3aa: CACDTVVRRGWTGKLIF

d_gene: .
v_gene: TRDV2
abundance: few
j_gene: TRDJ1
CDR3nt: TGTGCCTGTGACACCGTGGGGACGCGCACCGATAAACTCATCTTT
CDR3aa: CACDTVGTRTDKLIF

d_gene: TRDD2
v_gene: TRDV1
abundance: medium-sized
j_gene: TRDJ1
CDR3nt: TGTGCTCTTGGGGAACGTCCCTTCCTACGTCCTGGGGACACCGATAAACTCATCTTT
CDR3aa: CALGERPFLRPGDTDKLIF

d_gene: TRDD3
v_gene: TRDV2
abundance: .
j_gene: TRDJ1
CDR3nt: TGTGCCTGTGACACCGTGGGGGAAAGGGCCGATAAACTCATCTTT
CDR3aa: CACDTVGERADKLIF

d_gene: TRDD3
v_gene: TRDV2
abundance: few
j_gene: TRDJ2
CDR3nt: TGTGCCTGTGACAATAACTGGGGGATGCACTCTCCTTTGACAGCACAACTCTTCTTT
CDR3aa: CACDNNWGMHSPLTAQLFF

d_gene: .
v_gene: TRDV2
abundance: .
j_gene: TRDJ1
CDR3nt: TGTGCCTGTGACCCCCTCTCTAGGGGACGTACCGATAAACTCATCTTT
CDR3aa: CACDPLSRGRTDKLIF

d_gene: TRDD3
v_gene: TRDV2
abundance: few
j_gene: TRDJ1
CDR3nt: TGTGCCTGTGACACCGGGGGGGGATTCCAGTACACCGATAAACTCATCTTT
CDR3aa: CACDTGGGFQYTDKLIF

d_gene: TRDD3
v_gene: TRDV1
abundance: .
j_gene: TRDJ1
CDR3nt: TGTGCTCTTGGGGAACCAGAGGCCTACACTACTGCCTGGAGGCCTGCCATCGAAAGTACTGGGGGACACAACACCGATAAACTCATCTTT
CDR3aa: CALGEPEAYTTAWRPAIESTGGHNTDKLIF

d_gene: .
v_gene: TRDV2
abundance: medium-sized
j_gene: TRDJ1
CDR3nt: TGTGCCTGTGACCCCGTAGGCTGGACCGATAAACTCATCTTT
CDR3aa: CACDPVGWTDKLIF

d_gene: .
v_gene: TRDV2
abundance: .
j_gene: TRDJ1
CDR3nt: TGTGCCTGTGACACTTTACGAGGAGGCGATAAACTCATCTTT
CDR3aa: CACDTLRGGDKLIF

d_gene: TRDD3
v_gene: TRDV2
abundance: .
j_gene: TRDJ1
CDR3nt: TGTGCCTGTGACACCCTCCTCTGGGGGAACCGAAACACCGATAAACTCATCTTT
CDR3aa: CACDTLLWGNRNTDKLIF

d_gene: TRDD3
v_gene: TRDV2
abundance: .
j_gene: TRDJ1
CDR3nt: TGTGCCTGTGACCGGGTGGTCGTCTCCCACAGCGAAGTACTGGGGGATACCCTGATGCGGGACACCGATAAACTCATCTTT
CDR3aa: CACDRVVVSHSEVLGDTLMRDTDKLIF

d_gene: TRDD3
v_gene: TRDV2
abundance: medium-sized
j_gene: TRDJ1
CDR3nt: TGTGCCTGTGACACCGTAGGCACTTTGGGGGATACTAGGGGCACCGATAAACTCATCTTT
CDR3aa: CACDTVGTLGDTRGTDKLIF

d_gene: TRDD3
v_gene: TRDV2
abundance: few
j_gene: TRDJ1
CDR3nt: TGTGCCTGTGACAACCTCCACTGGGGGACTCTCAATCACACCGATAAACTCATCTTT
CDR3aa: CACDNLHWGTLNHTDKLIF

d_gene: TRDD3
v_gene: TRDV2
abundance: medium-sized
j_gene: TRDJ3
CDR3nt: TGTGCCTGTGACACGACTGGGGGATACCTACCCTCCTGGGACACCCGACAGATGTTTTTC
CDR3aa: CACDTTGGYLPSWDTRQMFF

d_gene: TRDD3
v_gene: TRDV2
abundance: few
j_gene: TRDJ1
CDR3nt: TGTGCCTGTGACACCATTCCCGGTACTGGGGGATCCCACACCTATAAACTCATCTTT
CDR3aa: CACDTIPGTGGSHTYKLIF

d_gene: TRDD3
v_gene: TRDV2
abundance: few
j_gene: TRDJ1
CDR3nt: TGTGCCTGTGACACCGTGGTCGGTGGGGGATACCTTACGGCTTACGCCGATAAACTCATCTTT
CDR3aa: CACDTVVGGGYLTAYADKLIF

d_gene: TRDD3
v_gene: TRDV2
abundance: few
j_gene: TRDJ1
CDR3nt: TGTGCCTGTGACACCGGCTACTTCCGAACTGGGGGATACGAGGTTAAACTCATCTTT
CDR3aa: CACDTGYFRTGGYEVKLIF

d_gene: TRDD3
v_gene: TRDV2
abundance: medium-sized
j_gene: TRDJ1
CDR3nt: TGTGCCTGTGACACCTTACTGGGGGTTTCTGAGGACACCGATAAACTCATCTTT
CDR3aa: CACDTLLGVSEDTDKLIF

d_gene: TRDD3
v_gene: TRDV2
abundance: medium-sized
j_gene: TRDJ1
CDR3nt: TGTGCCTGTGACACCCTTGCTGGGGGAAGGAGCACCGATAAACTCATCTTT
CDR3aa: CACDTLAGGRSTDKLIF